The source of this TCR beta chain is a study of T cells in women clearing cervical HPV infection (dated by TCRdb to the late 2010s). With regard to the full study: Cases were about 25 women with histologically confirmed HPV16-related CIN3 or worse, including a couple of invasive cancers. The exploratory proof-of-principle case-control study was nested within the Guanacaste HPV Natural History Study in Costa Rica and compared TCR repertoires across cervical HPV16 outcomes. Cases and controls were matched on year of sample collection and on age within five years. Median age was about 35 years in cases versus about 38 in controls, and baseline characteristics did not differ significantly. HLA typing was available for only a few women, so HLA type could not be excluded as a confounder. As quality controls, five blinded duplicates were added to each group, bringing the total to approximately 60 samples made up of roughly 50 participants and around 10 replicates. In the parent cohort, some 9,900 women aged 18 or older were enrolled in Guanacaste, Costa Rica, during about 1993 to 1995 and then followed for approximately seven years. Blood from cases was drawn at the visit where the lesion was first identified, while blood from controls was drawn once the infection was no longer detected. The controls were over 20 women whose single incident HPV16 infection cleared within 12 months with no development of precancer or cancer. Among cases, blood sampling occurred a median of 149 days after lesion detection, with an interquartile range of about 85 to 210 days.

Of note for this clone: There is no known antigen for this receptor. The read finishes 3 residues shy of the CDR3 end, and the germline J gene is used to complete it.

Every participant had a single incident cervical HPV16 infection, and women with prevalent HPV16 infections were excluded. Cervical HPV DNA was detected with MY09/MY11 PCR, and genotyping was done by dot-blot hybridization. Roughly 14 mL of heparinized blood was centrifuged, after which the buffy coat was aliquoted, frozen at -30 degrees C, and then stored at -80 degrees C. QIAGEN kits were used to extract genomic DNA from the buffy coat specimens. The CDR3, from cysteine to phenylalanine, totals 13 residues. Shown are 30 bases from within the CDR3, in frame from base 1. CDR1 and CDR2, looked up from the germline V gene, are SQVTM and ANQGSEA. V was cut back by 7 bases and J by 5 bases, leaving a gap of 17 bases between them. Using the immunoSEQ assay, multiplex PCR amplified TCR beta CDR3 regions from an average of approximately 1,200 ng of genomic DNA per sample. Primer bias was corrected in the assay by using a complete synthetic TCR repertoire to establish an amplification baseline. The amplicons were sequenced using the Illumina platform. In the original analysis: Sequence errors were corrected by clustering with frequency ratios and a modified nearest-neighbor algorithm, and the sequences were then analyzed in the immunoSEQ Analyzer using IMGT gene definitions. At each rarefaction depth, TCR richness and evenness were averaged across 20 rarefaction repeats, and samples with fewer sequences than that depth were excluded. V, D and J gene relative abundances were compared between groups with Wilcoxon rank sum tests, applying FDR correction. For the blinded duplicates, the intraclass correlation was roughly 96% for TCR richness and averaged 76.4% across roughly 72 gene segments. TCRdb's version of the immuneACCESS table is confined to in-frame rearrangements and falls short of the full clone set. An unresolved V gene accounts for under half of the shortfall where checked; the remainder is of unknown origin. V, J and clone size are taken as reported in that table, and D and trimming were inferred from the DNA itself. For this sample, the table gives fewer than 35,000 clones. The ten largest clones represent roughly 18% of the sample.

Summary of the overall study and its limitations: Because T-cell numbers per sample were unknown, differences in richness could reflect varying T-cell content rather than repertoire biology. Because of the cross-sectional design, the study could not determine whether the associations came before infection or resulted from infection, and neither effector/memory subsets nor HPV-specific T cells were isolated. TRBV6-7 relative abundance was lower in cases than in controls (around 0.11% versus 0.15%; Bonferroni P = 0.0008). Significantly higher TCR repertoire richness was observed in CIN3+ cases than in controls across sequencing depths, whereas no difference in evenness was found. Random forest classifiers that combined richness and V gene abundances separated cases from controls with an estimated AUC of around 0.8.

This TCR came from a woman aged 18 to 75 with a cervical HPV16 infection that either progressed to CIN3+ or cleared (not recorded which). Sequences were obtained from blood buffy coat. The sequence is built from TRBV29-1 and TRBJ1-2; the D gene is perhaps TRBD1, from 5 matching bases. CDR3 DNA, as far as it was read: TGCAGCGCTGGGGATGCCGGGGGTTATGGC. The encoded protein is CSAGDAGGYG. The complete CDR3 reads CSAGDAGGYGYTF.